The entry that follows covers one TCR beta chain sequence. Unique molecular identifiers were used in preparing the TCRbeta library. TCRdb re-called the PCR reads with MiXCR, one entry per CDR3 protein. Of around 22,000 distinct CDR3 sequences listed, roughly 10% were seen once; the top ten hold roughly 25%. This sample was included in a study of T-cell reconstitution after alpha-beta-depleted transplantation in children. CDR3 length: 13 amino acids. Trimming removed 3 bases from V and 4 bases from J; junction bases left unmatched: 3. Germline V gives CDR1 SGHNT, CDR2 YYREEE (reference sequence). The chain carries TRBV5-4 and TRBJ1-2; 7 bases agree with TRBD1. The sequence was collected from a human donor who donated a stem cell graft to a child with chronic granulomatous disease. Sequencing used PBMCs from the stem cell graft donor, obtained from the stem cell graft. CDR3 region: CASSSRGGYGYTF. The CDR3 coding sequence is TGTGCCAGCAGCTCCAGGGGGGGCTATGGCTACACCTTC.